One and the same sample provided the 8 T cell receptor beta chains below, sequenced in a study of monozygotic twins with inflammatory bowel disease (dated by TCRdb to between 2017 and 2020). Receptors were amplified or captured by 5' RACE. The sample was run on an Illumina HiSeq 2500. After reprocessing by TCRdb, each CDR3 protein sequence is one entry, and no DNA is given. The table for this sample lists 200,000 to 250,000 distinct CDR3 sequences. Jointly, the top ten make up more than 7.5% of the sample. Sequences were obtained from blood. Receptor source: a human donor with ulcerative colitis or Crohn's disease, or a healthy co-twin of an affected twin (not recorded which).

This sequence joins TRBV11-2 and TRBJ2-7; TCRdb's D call of TRBD2 is untestable without DNA. Germline V CDR1 and CDR2: SGHAT, FQNNGV. CDR3 size: 18 residues. The CDR3 loop reads CASSLEAGGYLFSYEQYF.

V gene TRBV27 combines with J gene TRBJ2-1. Germline V CDR1 and CDR2: MNHEY, SMNVEV (reference sequence). There are 14 residues in the CDR3. CDR3 region: CASGQRNYNNEQFF.

The J gene is TRBJ1-2, the V gene TRBV5-1. This CDR3 is 14 amino acids long. Germline lookup yields CDR1 SGHRS and CDR2 YFSETQ. CDR3 sequence reads: CASSLSGGNYGYTF. The entire variable domain, with the rest obtained from reference TRBV5-1 and TRBJ1-2, is as follows: KAGVTQTPRYLIKTRGQQVTLSCSPISGHRSVSWYQQTPGQGLQFLFEYFSETQRNKGNFPGRFSGRQFSNSRSEMNVSTLELGDSALYLCASSLSGGNYGYTFGSGTRLTVV.

The chain carries TRBV28 and TRBJ1-1; as DNA is missing, the TRBD1 call by TCRdb cannot be tested. CDR3 length: 14 amino acids. The V gene's germline CDR1 is MDHEN and CDR2 SYDVKM. CDR3 residues: CASRTPSGTGEAFF. The entire variable domain, with the rest obtained from reference TRBV28 and TRBJ1-1, is as follows: DVKVTQSSRYLVKRTGEKVFLECVQDMDHENMFWYRQDPGLGLRLIYFSYDVKMKEKGDIPEGYSVSREKKERFSLILESASTNQTSMYLCASRTPSGTGEAFFGQGTRLTVV.

The V gene is TRBV25-1, the J gene TRBJ1-5. Germline V CDR1 and CDR2: MGHDK, SYGVNS. CDR3 length equals 13 residues. The CDR3 protein is CASSGRWNQPQHF.

The gene calls are TRBV15 and TRBJ2-5; lacking DNA, the TRBD1 call made by TCRdb goes unchecked. Germline V gives CDR1 LNHNV, CDR2 YYDKDF (reference sequence). CDR3 size: 13 residues. CDR3 in amino acids: CATSPGEAETQYF.

This chain connects TRBV29-1 to TRBJ2-3. Germline lookup yields CDR1 SQVTM and CDR2 ANQGSEA. The CDR3 covers 14 residues. The CDR3 spells CSVEGSGGTDTQYF.

This sequence joins TRBV11-2 and TRBJ1-2. The CDR3 covers 15 residues. Germline V CDR1 and CDR2: SGHAT, FQNNGV. CDR3 residues: CASSLAGITGRKATF.